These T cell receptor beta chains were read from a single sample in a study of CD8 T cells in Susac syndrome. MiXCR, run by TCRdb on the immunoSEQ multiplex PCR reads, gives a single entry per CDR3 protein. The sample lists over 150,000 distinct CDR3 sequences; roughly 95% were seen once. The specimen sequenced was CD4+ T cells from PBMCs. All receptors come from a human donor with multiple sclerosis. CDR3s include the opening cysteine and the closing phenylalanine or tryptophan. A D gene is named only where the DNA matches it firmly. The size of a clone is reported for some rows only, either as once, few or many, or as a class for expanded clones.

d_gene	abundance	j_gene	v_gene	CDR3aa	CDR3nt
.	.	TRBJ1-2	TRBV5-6	CASSSQGTYGYTF	TGTGCCAGCAGCTCACAGGGAACCTATGGCTACACCTTC
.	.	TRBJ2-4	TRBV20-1	CSASPDSGIQYF	TGCAGTGCTAGTCCTGACTCGGGGATTCAGTACTTC
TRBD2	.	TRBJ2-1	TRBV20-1	CSASGGLYYNEQFF	TGCAGTGCCTCCGGGGGACTATACTACAATGAGCAGTTCTTC
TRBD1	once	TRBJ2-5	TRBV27	CASSHDRGGETQYF	TGTGCCAGCAGCCACGACAGGGGTGGAGAGACCCAGTACTTC
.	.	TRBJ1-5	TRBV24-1	CATSDLHSAAWNSNQPQHF	TGTGCCACCAGTGATTTGCACAGTGCAGCATGGAATAGCAATCAGCCCCAGCATTTT
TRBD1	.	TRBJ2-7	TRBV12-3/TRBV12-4	CASSLQGAYEQYF	TGTGCCAGCAGTTTACAGGGGGCTTACGAGCAGTACTTC
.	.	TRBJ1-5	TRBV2	CASSPEGRGNQPQHF	TGTGCCAGCAGCCCCGAGGGGAGAGGCAATCAGCCCCAGCATTTT
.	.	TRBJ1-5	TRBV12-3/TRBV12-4	CASSPQIQPQHF	TGTGCCAGCAGTCCTCAAATCCAGCCCCAGCATTTT
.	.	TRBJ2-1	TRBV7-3	CASSLTPDNEQFF	TGTGCCAGCAGCTTAACGCCAGATAATGAGCAGTTCTTC
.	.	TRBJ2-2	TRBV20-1	CSAALPVGTGELFF	TGCAGTGCTGCCCTCCCAGTCGGCACCGGGGAGCTGTTTTTT
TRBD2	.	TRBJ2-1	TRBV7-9	CATPGLAGPGVNEQFF	TGTGCCACCCCGGGACTAGCGGGCCCGGGAGTCAATGAGCAGTTCTTC
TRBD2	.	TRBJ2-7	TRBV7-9	CASGREGYEQYF	TGTGCCAGCGGGCGGGAGGGTTACGAGCAGTACTTC
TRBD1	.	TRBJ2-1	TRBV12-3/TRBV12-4	CASRTGWNNEQFF	TGTGCCAGCCGGACAGGGTGGAACAATGAGCAGTTCTTC
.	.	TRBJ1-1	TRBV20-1	CSARVSRVGWAFF	TGCAGTGCTAGAGTTAGCAGGGTCGGCTGGGCTTTCTTT
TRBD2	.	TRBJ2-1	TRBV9	CASSVATSGTNPHNEQFF	TGTGCCAGCAGCGTAGCTACTAGCGGGACCAATCCCCACAATGAGCAGTTCTTC
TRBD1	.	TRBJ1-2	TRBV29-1	CSVRGRREGQHGYTF	TGCAGCGTCAGGGGGCGGAGGGAAGGACAGCATGGCTACACCTTC
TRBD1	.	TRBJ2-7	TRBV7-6	CASSLGQGAIEQYF	TGTGCCAGCAGCTTGGGGCAGGGGGCGATCGAGCAGTACTTC
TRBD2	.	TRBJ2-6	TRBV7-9	CATLAGRSSGANVLTF	TGTGCCACCTTAGCGGGACGATCCTCTGGGGCCAACGTCCTGACTTTC
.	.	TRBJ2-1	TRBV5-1	CASINEQFF	TGCGCCAGCATCAATGAGCAGTTCTTC
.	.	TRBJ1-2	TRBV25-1	CASSAHGRWWEAGYTF	TGTGCCAGCAGTGCCCACGGACGCTGGTGGGAAGCTGGCTACACCTTC
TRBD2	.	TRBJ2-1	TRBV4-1	CASSQALAGVSHEQFF	TGCGCCAGCAGCCAGGCGTTAGCGGGAGTAAGCCATGAGCAGTTCTTC
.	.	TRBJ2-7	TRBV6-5	CASSYKTFAYEQYF	TGTGCCAGCAGTTACAAGACTTTTGCCTACGAGCAGTACTTC
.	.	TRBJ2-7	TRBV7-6	CASSHGHLYEQYF	TGTGCCAGCAGCCACGGACATCTCTACGAGCAGTACTTC
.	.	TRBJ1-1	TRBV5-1	CASSLNRLSTEAFF	TGCGCCAGCAGCTTGAACAGGTTATCCACTGAAGCTTTCTTT
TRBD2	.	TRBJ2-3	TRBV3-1	CASSTSGRLADTQYF	TGTGCCAGCAGCACTAGCGGGAGGCTAGCAGATACGCAGTATTTT
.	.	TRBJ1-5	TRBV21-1	CASDLRENQPQHF	TGTGCCAGCGACTTACGGGAGAATCAGCCCCAGCATTTT
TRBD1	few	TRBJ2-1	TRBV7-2	CASRSDRGSYNEQFF	TGTGCCAGCAGGTCTGACAGGGGATCGTACAATGAGCAGTTCTTC
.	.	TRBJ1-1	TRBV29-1	CSVQQLNTEAFF	TGCAGCGTACAACAGTTGAACACTGAAGCTTTCTTT
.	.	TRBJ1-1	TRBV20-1	CSATRNTEAFF	TGCAGTGCTACCAGGAACACTGAAGCTTTCTTT
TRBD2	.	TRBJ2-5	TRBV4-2	CASSSGGGPPETQYF	TGTGCCAGCAGCAGCGGCGGGGGACCACCCGAGACCCAGTACTTC
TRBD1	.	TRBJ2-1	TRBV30	CAWRGPGQGADEQFF	TGTGCCTGGAGGGGACCGGGACAGGGGGCCGATGAGCAGTTCTTC
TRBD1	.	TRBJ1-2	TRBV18	CASSPGTAPGGYGYTF	TGTGCCAGCTCACCTGGGACAGCTCCAGGGGGCTATGGCTACACCTTC
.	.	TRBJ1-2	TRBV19	CASSIEAVEGYTF	TGTGCCAGTAGTATTGAGGCCGTGGAGGGCTACACCTTC
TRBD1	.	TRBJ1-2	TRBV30	CAWGTGFNYGYTF	TGTGCCTGGGGGACAGGGTTTAACTATGGCTACACCTTC
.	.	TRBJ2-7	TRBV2	CASFIGQPYYEQYF	TGTGCCAGCTTTATTGGGCAGCCCTACTACGAGCAGTACTTC
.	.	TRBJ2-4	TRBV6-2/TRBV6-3	CASRDTGAKNIQYF	TGTGCCAGCAGGGACACGGGAGCCAAAAACATTCAGTACTTC
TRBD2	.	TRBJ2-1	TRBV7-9	CASSQLAGSNEQFF	TGTGCCAGCAGCCAGCTAGCGGGGAGCAATGAGCAGTTCTTC
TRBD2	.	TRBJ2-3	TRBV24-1	CATSDSGGASGSTDTQYF	TGTGCCACCAGTGACTCCGGGGGGGCTAGCGGGAGCACAGATACGCAGTATTTT
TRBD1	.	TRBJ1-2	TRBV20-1	CSAGTGDYGYTF	TGCAGTGCTGGGACAGGGGACTATGGCTACACCTTC
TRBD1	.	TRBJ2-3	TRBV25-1	CASSELRDRRYF	TGTGCCAGCAGTGAATTACGGGACAGACGGTATTTT
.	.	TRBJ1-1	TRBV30	CATDLGRSVTEAFF	TGTGCCACTGACTTAGGCAGATCGGTCACTGAAGCTTTCTTT
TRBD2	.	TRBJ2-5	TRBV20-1	CSARPPLFGGAETQYF	TGCAGTGCTAGACCCCCATTATTCGGGGGGGCCGAGACCCAGTACTTC
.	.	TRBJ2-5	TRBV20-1	CSAASGGRETQYF	TGCAGTGCTGCATCCGGGGGACGTGAGACCCAGTACTTC
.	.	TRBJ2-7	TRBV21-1	CASSRTVSYEQYF	TGTGCCAGCAGCAGGACAGTCTCCTACGAGCAGTACTTC
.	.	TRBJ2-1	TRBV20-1	CSARRVNEQFF	TGCAGTGCTAGACGAGTAAATGAGCAGTTCTTC
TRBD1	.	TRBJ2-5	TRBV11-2	CASSLVYRGVRKTQYF	TGTGCCAGCAGCTTAGTTTACAGGGGTGTTCGAAAGACCCAGTACTTC
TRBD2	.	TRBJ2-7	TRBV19	CASASGLAVQQYF	TGTGCCAGTGCGTCGGGACTAGCGGTTCAGCAGTACTTC